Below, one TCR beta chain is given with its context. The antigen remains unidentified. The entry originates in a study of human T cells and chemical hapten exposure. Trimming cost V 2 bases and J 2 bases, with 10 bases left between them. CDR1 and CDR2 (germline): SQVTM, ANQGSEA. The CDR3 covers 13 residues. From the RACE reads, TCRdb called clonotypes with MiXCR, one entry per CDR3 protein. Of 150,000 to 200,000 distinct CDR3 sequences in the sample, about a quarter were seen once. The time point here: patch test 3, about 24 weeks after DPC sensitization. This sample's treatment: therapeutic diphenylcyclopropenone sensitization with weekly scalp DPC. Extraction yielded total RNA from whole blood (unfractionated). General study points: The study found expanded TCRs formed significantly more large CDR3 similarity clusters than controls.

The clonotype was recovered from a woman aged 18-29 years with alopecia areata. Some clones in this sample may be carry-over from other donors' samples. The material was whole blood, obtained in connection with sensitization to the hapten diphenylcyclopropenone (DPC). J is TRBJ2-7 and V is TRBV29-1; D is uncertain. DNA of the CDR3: TGCAGCGTTGAAAGCCCAGCAACCTACGAGCAGTACTTC. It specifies CSVESPATYEQYF.